The present T cell receptor (beta chain) was sequenced within a study of early T cells in non-severe SARS-CoV-2 infection. Of note for this clonotype: What it binds is not known.

Trimming left V 6 bases short and J 2 bases short, with 12 bases between. The germline gives CDR1 MDHEN, CDR2 SYDVKM. The CDR3 contains 14 residues. From the 5' RACE reads, TCRdb called clonotypes with MiXCR, one entry per CDR3 protein. Of approximately 69,000 distinct CDR3 sequences in the sample, roughly an eighth are singletons; the top ten hold around 6%. The study's findings and limits: Comparison of clonotypes with VDJdb favored anti-spike CD8 responses while missing private and CD4 specificities.

This sample comprised whole blood, obtained at baseline. The receptor comes from an adult who was a healthcare worker with PCR-confirmed SARS-CoV-2 infection or an uninfected control (not recorded which). The chain carries TRBV28 and TRBJ2-3; a possible D gene is TRBD2 (5 bases). This CDR3 is CASRFSRATDTQYF. The CDR3 DNA reads as TGTGCCAGCAGATTCTCGAGGGCCACAGATACGCAGTATTTT.